Below, 21 T cell receptor beta chains from the same sample are listed, as sequenced in a study of cytomegalovirus exposure and HLA in healthy donors. PCR involved 60 Vbeta and 13 Jbeta primers. Only in-frame clones appear in the TCRdb table, and some are missing; sequencing was by immunoSEQ multiplex PCR. The table shows some 210,000 clones, with roughly 73% occurring only once. The source material was PBMCs. Receptors were obtained from a woman younger than 45 in good health and CMV-seropositive.

This chain connects TRBV2 to TRBJ2-7; 8 positions agree with TRBD1. CDR1 is SNHLY, CDR2 FYNNEI, per germline. The CDR3 contains 14 residues. Trimming took 5 bases from V and 2 from J; bases not matched to a gene: 5. CDR3: CASSNQGATYEQYF. In nucleotides, the CDR3 is TGTGCCAGCAGTAACCAGGGGGCGACCTACGAGCAGTACTTC.

The chain has TRBV7-2 and TRBJ1-2; 8 bases match TRBD1. CDR1 is SGHTA and CDR2 is FQGNSA in the germline V gene. The J segment lost 0 bases and the V segment lost 7 bases, leaving 10 bases of the junction unmatched. CDR3 size: 16 residues. DNA for the CDR3: TGTGCCAGCACCATGGCCAGGGGGCTCTCTAACTATGGCTACACCTTC. This translates into CASTMARGLSNYGYTF.

The chain joins TRBV4-1 to TRBJ2-6, with D unresolved. The CDR3 is made up of 16 amino acids. Trimming removed 4 bases from V and 2 bases from J, with 12 bases in between. Germline V CDR1 and CDR2: MGHRA, YSYEKL. CDR3 coding DNA: TGCGCCAGCAGCCGATCGGGTGGCGCTGGGGCCAACGTCCTGACTTTC. Protein: CASSRSGGAGANVLTF.

The chain uses TRBV28 and TRBJ1-2, with TRBD1 identical over 7 bases. This CDR3 region has 15 residues. Germline CDR1 MDHEN, CDR2 SYDVKM. J was trimmed by 0 bases and V by 5 bases; bases with no gene match: 6. The CDR3 sequence: CASSNGGQTNYGYTF. DNA for the CDR3: TGTGCCAGCAGTAACGGGGGACAGACTAACTATGGCTACACCTTC.

The genes are TRBV5-6 and TRBJ1-1, with 7 bases fitting TRBD1. V was pared by 4 bases and J by 4 bases, with 10 bases of the junction left unmatched. This CDR3 comprises 15 residues. Germline V gene sequence: CDR1 SGHDT, CDR2 YYEEEE. CDR3 bases: TGTGCCAGCAGCCCGTTGACAGGGAGAGGCACTGAAGCTTTCTTT. It translates to CASSPLTGRGTEAFF.

This chain links TRBV6-6 with TRBJ1-3; 10 bases fit TRBD1. The CDR3 is made up of 14 amino acids. CDR1 and CDR2 from the germline V gene are MNHNY and SVGAGI (reference sequence). V lost 8 bases to trimming and J lost 3 bases; unmatched junction nucleotides: 4. DNA for the CDR3: TGTGCCAGCGACAGGGGGCAAATTGGAAACACCATATATTTT. Translating it yields CASDRGQIGNTIYF.

The rearrangement links TRBV28 to TRBJ1-1, with D perhaps TRBD1 (6 bases). The CDR3 is 15 amino acids. The germline V and J ends were trimmed by 3 bases and 6 bases, with 17 bases remaining between them. The germline gives CDR1 MDHEN, CDR2 SYDVKM. Here the CDR3 reads CASSFSSAGASEAFF. CDR3 nucleotide sequence: TGTGCCAGCAGTTTTTCTTCGGCGGGGGCTTCTGAAGCTTTCTTT.

CDR3 in DNA: TGTGCCAGCAGCTTATACACAGGGGTTGCTTCCGGGGAGCTGTTTTTT. It translates to CASSLYTGVASGELFF. V usage is TRBV7-9 and J usage is TRBJ2-2; 7 nucleotides line up with TRBD1. The V segment lost 2 bases and the J segment 6 bases; nucleotides outside the gene matches: 9. Germline CDR1 and CDR2: SEHNR and FQNEAQ (reference sequence). This CDR3 comprises 16 residues.

This clone occurred once. This chain links TRBV7-2 with TRBJ1-2, with D maybe TRBD1 (6 bases). CDR1 and CDR2 (germline): SGHTA, FQGNSA. Trimming removed 3 bases at V and 6 bases at J, with 11 bases between. The CDR3 is 13 amino acids. In nucleotides, the CDR3 is TGTGCCAGCAGCTTCCAACAGGGCCATGGCTACACCTTC. This gives the protein CASSFQQGHGYTF.

The CDR3 DNA is TGTGCCAGCAGCTTAGAGCTTACTGATACGCAGTATTTT. Translated: CASSLELTDTQYF. The chain uses TRBV7-2 and TRBJ2-3; no clear D. Germline CDR1 reads SGHTA; CDR2 reads FQGNSA. This CDR3 has 13 amino acids. V lost 1 base to trimming and J lost 6 bases, with 8 bases between them.

This clone was detected a few times. The chain couples TRBV30 to TRBJ2-3, with D perhaps TRBD2 (6 bases). Trimming took 2 bases from V and 6 from J, leaving 12 bases between them. The CDR3 length is 13 residues. CDR1 GTSNPN and CDR2 SVGIG come from the germline V gene (reference sequence). CDR3 bases: TGTGCCTGGAGTACCAGGAGGGCGGATACGCAGTATTTT. It encodes CAWSTRRADTQYF.

V is TRBV11-2 and J is TRBJ2-1; a weak D match, TRBD2 (5 bases). Trimming pared 3 bases from V and 10 bases from J, leaving 13 bases between. The CDR3 has 13 amino acids. Germline CDR1 SGHAT, CDR2 FQNNGV. The CDR3 DNA reads TGTGCCAGCAGCTTCCAGAGCTTAGCGGAGCAGTTCTTC. Translation gives CASSFQSLAEQFF. Using reference TRBV11-2 and TRBJ2-1 for the parts outside the CDR3, the full variable domain is EAGVAQSPRYKIIEKRQSVAFWCNPISGHATLYWYQQILGQGPKLLIQFQNNGVVDDSQLPKDRFSAERLKGVDSTLKIQPAKLEDSAVYLCASSFQSLAEQFFGPGTRLTVL.

The rearrangement joins TRBV29-1 to TRBJ2-2; 7 nucleotides match TRBD2. Germline loops: CDR1 SQVTM, CDR2 ANQGSEA. The length of the CDR3 is 14 residues. V dropped 6 bases and J dropped 3; count of bases not matched to a gene: 7. Written as DNA, the CDR3 is TGCAGCGTCCAAGAGGGAGGGTACACCGGGGAGCTGTTTTTT. It encodes CSVQEGGYTGELFF.

Only one count was recorded for this clone. This chain joins TRBV27 and TRBJ1-5; TRBD1 matches at 9 bases. J was trimmed by 0 bases and V by 6 bases; bases with no gene match: 3. This CDR3 spans 15 amino acids. Germline lookup yields CDR1 MNHEY and CDR2 SMNVEV (reference sequence). As DNA, the CDR3 is TGTGCCAGCAGGGACAGGGGATTTAGCAATCAGCCCCAGCATTTT. It specifies CASRDRGFSNQPQHF.

The chain couples TRBV7-8 to TRBJ2-3; TRBD2 aligns across 9 bases. The V segment lost 0 bases and the J segment 2 bases; nucleotides outside the gene matches: 12. The CDR3 spans 19 residues. Per germline, CDR1 SGHVS and CDR2 FQNEAQ. As DNA, the CDR3 is TGTGCCAGCAGCTTAGCGAGGTTCCCTAGCGGGGCCTCCACAGATACGCAGTATTTT. Protein product: CASSLARFPSGASTDTQYF.

The rearrangement uses TRBV20-1 and TRBJ2-3; tentatively, D is TRBD2 (5 bases). Germline CDR1 and CDR2: DFQATT and SNEGSKA (reference sequence). V lost 6 bases and J lost 4, with 8 bases in between. CDR3 size: 11 residues. Here the CDR3 reads CSAQEADTQYF. CDR3 sequence (DNA): TGCAGTGCCCAGGAGGCAGATACGCAGTATTTT.

The gene calls are TRBV18 and TRBJ2-5; 10 bases are a match to TRBD2. This CDR3 region has 18 residues. With 6 bases clipped from V and 2 bases from J, the junction kept 15 bases outside the gene matches. Germline V lookup: CDR1 KGHSH, CDR2 LQKENI. The CDR3 bases are TGTGCCAGCTCCCCCCAGCGGGGGGGCGGAATGCGGCAAGAGACCCAGTACTTC. This gives the protein CASSPQRGGGMRQETQYF.

The chain joins TRBV5-1 to TRBJ1-2; TRBD1 matches at 7 bases. The V gene's germline CDR1 is SGHRS and CDR2 YFSETQ. Unmatched junction bases numbered 3, after V lost 3 bases and J lost 4 bases. This CDR3 has 13 amino acids. This CDR3 reads CASSYDRAYGYTF. The CDR3 DNA reads as TGCGCCAGCAGCTACGACAGGGCCTATGGCTACACCTTC. Complete variable domain (other parts from reference TRBV5-1 and TRBJ1-2): KAGVTQTPRYLIKTRGQQVTLSCSPISGHRSVSWYQQTPGQGLQFLFEYFSETQRNKGNFPGRFSGRQFSNSRSEMNVSTLELGDSALYLCASSYDRAYGYTFGSGTRLTVV.

V usage is TRBV6-1 and J usage is TRBJ1-5, with no clear D. Germline V gene data show CDR1 as MNHNS and CDR2 as SASEGT. The ends were cut back, 2 bases at V and 7 bases at J, with 9 bases in the middle. This CDR3 is 13 amino acids long. Here the CDR3 reads CASSEMTGQPQHF. DNA for the CDR3: TGTGCCAGCAGTGAAATGACCGGGCAGCCCCAGCATTTT.

The gene calls are TRBV29-1 and TRBJ2-2; D is perhaps TRBD2 (6 bases). The length of the CDR3 is 14 residues. Germline assignment: CDR1 SQVTM and CDR2 ANQGSEA. Trimming shortened V by 2 bases and J by 5 bases, and 12 bases separated the two germline ends. CDR3: CSVEWGVRTGELFF. The CDR3 DNA follows: TGCAGCGTTGAATGGGGGGTTCGGACCGGGGAGCTGTTTTTT.

The chain joins TRBV5-6 to TRBJ2-7; D is perhaps TRBD1 (6 bases). Deletions cut 4 bases from V and 3 bases from J, with 17 bases between. Germline values: CDR1 SGHDT, CDR2 YYEEEE. CDR3 length equals 15 residues. For the CDR3, the DNA is TGTGCCAGCAGCCGAAAGGAGACAGGCCTCTACGAGCAGTACTTC. It is translated as CASSRKETGLYEQYF.